The entry below describes one TCR beta chain. V was pared by 2 bases and J by 1 base, with 19 bases between. The CDR3 length is 18 residues. CDR1 SEHNR and CDR2 FQNEAQ come from the germline V gene (reference sequence). The repertoire was sequenced with immunoSEQ multiplex PCR; TCRdb's copy has only in-frame clones and lacks some. The sample has 2,500,000 or so clones; approximately 92% are singletons. The sample comes from a study of shared clonotypes between healthy human individuals. The V and J genes are TRBV7-9 and TRBJ2-3; possibly TRBD2 for D (5 bases). The receptor comes from a man aged 18 to 29 in good health. Sequencing input: naive CD4+ T cells sorted from blood. Subset indicated: CD45RA+ positively selected. This CDR3 is CASSLNSGAVGGTDTQYF. CDR3 bases: TGTGCCAGCAGCTTAAACAGCGGCGCCGTCGGCGGCACAGATACGCAGTATTTT. Looking up the rest from reference TRBV7-9 and TRBJ2-3 gives the full variable domain: DTGVSQNPRHKITKRGQNVTFRCDPISEHNRLYWYRQTLGQGPEFLTYFQNEAQLEKSRLLSDRFSAERPKGSFSTLEIQRTEQGDSAMYLCASSLNSGAVGGTDTQYFGPGTRLTVL.